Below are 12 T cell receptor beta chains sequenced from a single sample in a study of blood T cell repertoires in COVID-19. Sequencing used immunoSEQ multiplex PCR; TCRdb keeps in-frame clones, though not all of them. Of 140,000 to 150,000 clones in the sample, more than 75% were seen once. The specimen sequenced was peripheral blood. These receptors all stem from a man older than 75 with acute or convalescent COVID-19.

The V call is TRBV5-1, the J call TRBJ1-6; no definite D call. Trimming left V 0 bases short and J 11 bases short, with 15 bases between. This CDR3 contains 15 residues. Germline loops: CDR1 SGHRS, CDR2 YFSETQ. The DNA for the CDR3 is TGCGCCAGCAGCTTGGCCCCGGCCCCTGGGCCACCCCTCCACTTT. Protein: CASSLAPAPGPPLHF.

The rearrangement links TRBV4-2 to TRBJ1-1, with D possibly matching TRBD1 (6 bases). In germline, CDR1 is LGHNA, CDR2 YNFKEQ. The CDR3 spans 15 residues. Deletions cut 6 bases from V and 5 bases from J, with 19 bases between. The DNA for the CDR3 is TGTGCCAGCAGTCCCGTCGCACAGGGAGGGACTGAAGCTTTCTTT. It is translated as CASSPVAQGGTEAFF.

CDR3 nucleotide sequence: TGCGCCAGCAGCTGGGGGACAGGGGGCGCGGAGCAAGAGACCCAGTACTTC. This encodes CASSWGTGGAEQETQYF. The chain combines TRBV5-1 with TRBJ2-5, with 12 bases matching TRBD1. Germline V lookup: CDR1 SGHRS, CDR2 YFSETQ. The CDR3 spans 17 residues. The V and J ends lost 3 bases and 2 bases, in that order; junction bases with no gene match: 8.

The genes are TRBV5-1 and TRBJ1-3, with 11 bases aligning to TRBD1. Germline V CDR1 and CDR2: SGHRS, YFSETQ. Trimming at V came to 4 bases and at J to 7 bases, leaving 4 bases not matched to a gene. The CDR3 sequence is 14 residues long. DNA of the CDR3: TGCGCCAGCAGCGGCGGACAGGGGGCGAACACCATATATTTT. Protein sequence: CASSGGQGANTIYF.

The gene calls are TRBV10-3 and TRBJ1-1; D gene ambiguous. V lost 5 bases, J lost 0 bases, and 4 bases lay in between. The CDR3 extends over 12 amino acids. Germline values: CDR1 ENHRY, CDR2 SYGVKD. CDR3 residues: CAISPMNTEAFF. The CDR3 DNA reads TGTGCCATCAGTCCCATGAACACTGAAGCTTTCTTT.

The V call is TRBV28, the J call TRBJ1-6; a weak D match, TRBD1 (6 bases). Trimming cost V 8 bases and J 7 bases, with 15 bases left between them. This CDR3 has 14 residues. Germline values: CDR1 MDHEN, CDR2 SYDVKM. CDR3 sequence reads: CASFWGGGNSPLHF. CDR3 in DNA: TGTGCCAGCTTTTGGGGAGGGGGAAATTCACCCCTCCACTTT.

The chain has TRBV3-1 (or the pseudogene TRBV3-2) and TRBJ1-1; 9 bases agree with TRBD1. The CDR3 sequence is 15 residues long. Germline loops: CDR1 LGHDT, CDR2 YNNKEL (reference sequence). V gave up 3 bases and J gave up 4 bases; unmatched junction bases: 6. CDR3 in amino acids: CASSQATGGGTEAFF. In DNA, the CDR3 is TGTGCCAGCAGCCAGGCCACAGGGGGCGGCACTGAAGCTTTCTTT.

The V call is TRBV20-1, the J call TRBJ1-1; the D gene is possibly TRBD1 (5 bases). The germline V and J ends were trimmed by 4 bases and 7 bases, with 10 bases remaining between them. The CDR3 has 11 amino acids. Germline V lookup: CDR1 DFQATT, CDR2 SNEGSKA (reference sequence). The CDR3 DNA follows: TGCAGTGCTACGCAGGGCGGTGAAGCTTTCTTT. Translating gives CSATQGGEAFF.

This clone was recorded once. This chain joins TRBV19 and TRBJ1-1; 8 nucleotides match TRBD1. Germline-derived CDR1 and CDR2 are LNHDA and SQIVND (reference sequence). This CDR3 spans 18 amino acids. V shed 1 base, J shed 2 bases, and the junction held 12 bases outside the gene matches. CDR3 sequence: CASSIVVGQEIYNTEAFF. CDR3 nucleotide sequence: TGTGCCAGTAGTATAGTGGTGGGACAGGAAATATACAACACTGAAGCTTTCTTT. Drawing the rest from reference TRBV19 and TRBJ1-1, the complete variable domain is DGGITQSPKYLFRKEGQNVTLSCEQNLNHDAMYWYRQDPGQGLRLIYYSQIVNDFQKGDIAEGYSVSREKKESFPLTVTSAQKNPTAFYLCASSIVVGQEIYNTEAFFGQGTRLTVV.

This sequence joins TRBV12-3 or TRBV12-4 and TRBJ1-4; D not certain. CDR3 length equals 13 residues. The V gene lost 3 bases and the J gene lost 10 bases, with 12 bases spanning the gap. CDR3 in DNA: TGTGCCAGCAGTTTCGACCAAGGCGGAAAACTGTTTTTT. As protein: CASSFDQGGKLFF.

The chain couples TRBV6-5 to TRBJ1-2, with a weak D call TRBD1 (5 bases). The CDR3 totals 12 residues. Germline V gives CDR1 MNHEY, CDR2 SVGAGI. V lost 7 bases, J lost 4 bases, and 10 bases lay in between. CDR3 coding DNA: TGTGCCAGCACCCCGGGGGGCTATGGCTACACCTTC. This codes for CASTPGGYGYTF.

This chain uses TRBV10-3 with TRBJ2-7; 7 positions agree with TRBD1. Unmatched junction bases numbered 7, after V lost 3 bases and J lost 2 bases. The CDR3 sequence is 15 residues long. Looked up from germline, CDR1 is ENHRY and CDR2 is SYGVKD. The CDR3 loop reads CAISDIRDSTYEQYF. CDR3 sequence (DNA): TGTGCCATCAGTGATATTCGGGACAGCACCTACGAGCAGTACTTC.